The clone carrying this TCR beta chain was seen at least ten times. Its antigen is as yet unknown. This sample includes further DNA sequences coding for the same CDR3. V was pared by 1 base and J by 8 bases, with 17 bases between. Looked up from germline, CDR1 is DFQATT and CDR2 is SNEGSKA (reference sequence). The CDR3 totals 15 residues. In the source study's methods: The study built a papillary thyroid cancer distant-metastasis classifier from CDR3 differences across clinicopathological groups. TCRdb ran MiXCR on the PCR reads. TCRdb, not the original authors, processed these V and J calls. The table shows about 42,000 clones, with over 10% occurring only once. Every patient was untreated before thyroid surgery. This specimen comes from a study of metastatic and nonmetastatic thyroid tumors. Study details: Repertoires were compared across blood and tumor or nodule tissue from malignant and benign thyroid patients.

Study-wide points: In blood and tumor, TCR beta diversity was reportedly significantly higher in malignant thyroid tumors than in benign nodules.

This rearrangement joins TRBV20-1 to TRBJ1-4, with D perhaps TRBD1 (6 bases). The sample taken for sequencing was blood. The clonotype originates from a male donor with papillary thyroid cancer or a benign thyroid nodule (not recorded which). Some clones in this sample may be carry-over from other donors' samples. As DNA, the CDR3 is TGCAGTGCTAGAGGGATTCAGGGGATAGGCGAAAAACTGTTTTTT. Encoded protein: CSARGIQGIGEKLFF.